This T cell receptor (beta chain) is from a study of Ad26.COV2.S vaccination and SARS-CoV-2 variants. Described treatment: some 19 received Ad26.COV2.S at low or high dose, single or two shots; roughly 5 received placebo; per-sample allocation not given. Collection of the samples took place on day 63 after the first injection of vaccine or placebo. On this clone: The identical CDR3 is also encoded by other nucleotide sequences in the sample.

CDR1 and CDR2 from the germline V gene are MNHEY and SVGEGT. Trimming removed 2 bases from V and 4 bases from J, with 12 bases in between. This CDR3 region has 15 residues. TCRdb's table, derived via immunoSEQ multiplex PCR, lists solely in-frame clones and lacks some. Of roughly 350,000 clones in the sample, around nine tenths were seen once. This material consisted of peripheral blood, taken in a trial of Ad26.COV2.S vaccine versus placebo. This receptor was taken from a person aged 18-60 years who received the Ad26.COV2.S COVID-19 vaccine or a placebo. The rearrangement links TRBV6-2 or TRBV6-3 to TRBJ1-5; no clear D. The CDR3 region has the DNA TGTGCCAGCAGTTACGGAGGTTCCCGAAATCAGCCCCAGCATTTT. As protein: CASSYGGSRNQPQHF.